This T cell receptor beta chain emerged from a study of blood T cell repertoires in COVID-19 (dated by TCRdb to about 2020). For the wider study: Samples covering the acute and convalescent phases of COVID-19 were provided by collaborators in the United States, Italy and Spain. Nearly every sample came with metadata listing a de-identified subject ID, COVID-19 status, age in years and sex. A freely available public database, intended as a resource for researchers studying the immune response to SARS-CoV-2, is where the repertoires were released. Samples came from the ongoing ImmuneRACE study (first 160 participants) plus 1,254 subjects from 6 global collaborators. The dataset comprised deeply sampled blood TCRbeta repertoires from subjects exposed to, actively infected with, or recovered from COVID-19. Where HLA class I and class II types were available, the types were taken from metadata supplied by the sample provider, not from assay-based typing. The material from the prospective study consisted of cDNA or gDNA derived from T cells, B-cell-depleted T cells, or PBMCs. Results the study describes overall, beyond this receptor: The quantity of clinical and demographic metadata differed by source and by participant and was supplied without curation.

In Seattle, one collaborating source enrolled patients while the infection was active and tracked those patients longitudinally over the course of disease. Whole blood was collected in K2EDTA tubes by collaborating institutions according to the institutions' own protocols. For TCRbeta analysis, collaborators shipped samples as frozen whole blood, isolated PBMCs, or DNA extracted from either of those sample types. TCRbeta CDR3 regions were amplified from genomic DNA by means of the immunoSEQ Assay, a bias-controlled multiplex PCR. The published analysis was carried out like this. The number of nucleated cells in each sample was estimated from the amplification of reference gene primers within the assay. To quantify the absolute abundance of each unique TCRbeta CDR3 rearrangement, sequence reads were collapsed and filtered. For each sample, productive Simpson clonality was calculated as the square root of Simpson's diversity index over productive rearrangements. TCRdb took this table from immuneACCESS and kept in-frame rearrangements with V and J called. Such tables lack part of the clones; where checked against another copy, unresolved V genes explain under half of the gap, and the rest is unexplained. V and J calls plus clone size are reproduced from that table; the DNA served to infer D and trimming. The sample table records 50,000 or so clones; over 65% of these occur just once. The ten largest account for 11% of the sample.

As encoded in the germline V gene (reference sequence), CDR1 is LNHDA while CDR2 is SQIVND. Its CDR3 holds 12 amino acids, cysteine through phenylalanine. Of all the DNA, just the CDR3 is kept, 36 bases in frame from base 1. V sheds 3 bases and J sheds 6 bases, leaving 6 bases between their ends. Points on this clone: The antigen it recognizes is unknown. Base qualities are not recorded, but no much larger clone differs from it by a single base.

The chain is encoded by TRBV19 joined to TRBJ2-4; no confident D gene assignment can be made. The sequenced material came from peripheral blood. This clonotype was sampled from an elderly man with COVID-19, enrolled during active disease. The DNA is as follows: TGTGCCAGTAGTATCCTCGGAAACATTCAGTACTTC. This sequence encodes CASSILGNIQYF.